One sample yielded the 24 T cell receptor beta chains listed below, sequenced in a study of T cells in Graves' hyperthyroidism and ophthalmopathy. Amplified regions were TCR beta CDR3 sequences from RNA transcripts. RT-PCR in the first round (using the HTBI primer set) targeted the TCR CDR3. TCRdb reanalysed the multiplex PCR reads using MiXCR and keeps one entry per CDR3 protein. The sample holds approximately 370,000 distinct CDR3 sequences, approximately 18% seen once. The material sequenced was blood. These receptor sequences come from a woman under 40 with Graves' hyperthyroidism that later progressed to Graves' ophthalmopathy.

Ten or more counts support this clonotype. This chain connects TRBV5-1 to TRBJ2-3; 8 bases agree with TRBD1. The germline V gene has CDR1 SGHRS and CDR2 YFSETQ. CDR3 size: 18 residues. The junction had 14 bases not matched to a gene; V was cut back by 5 bases and J by 0 bases. CDR3 sequence (DNA): TGCGCCAGCAGGACCTCAGGGGGCCCCCCGATTAGCACAGATACGCAGTATTTT. Translation: CASRTSGGPPISTDTQYF.

This clonotype was found many times. This chain connects TRBV20-1 to TRBJ2-2; 11 bases are a match to TRBD2. The CDR3 extends over 17 amino acids. Looked up from germline, CDR1 is DFQATT and CDR2 is SNEGSKA (reference sequence). J lost 6 bases, V lost 6 bases, and 15 bases had no gene match. The CDR3 nucleotides are TGCAGTGCCATCCCATGGCTAGCGGGAGGTGGGGCCGGGGAGCTGTTTTTT. Amino acid sequence: CSAIPWLAGGGAGELFF.

This clonotype was counted at least ten times. The rearrangement joins TRBV3-1 to TRBJ1-2; TRBD1 might be the D (5 bases). Trimming left V 3 bases short and J 5 bases short, with 13 bases between. Germline V gene data show CDR1 as LGHDT and CDR2 as YNNKEL (reference sequence). CDR3 size: 14 residues. CDR3 DNA: TGTGCCAGCAGCCAGGGTGACAGTCAATATGGCTACACCTTC. This sequence encodes CASSQGDSQYGYTF. Full variable domain (outside the CDR3, taken from reference TRBV3-1 and TRBJ1-2): DTAVSQTPKYLVTQMGNDKSIKCEQNLGHDTMYWYKQDSKKFLKIMFSYNNKELIINETVPNRFSPKSPDKAHLNLHINSLELGDSAVYFCASSQGDSQYGYTFGSGTRLTVV.

The CDR3 bases are TGCAGCGTTGACGTATTCGGGGAGCTGTTTTTT. Its protein product is CSVDVFGELFF. The chain links TRBV29-1 to TRBJ2-2; D unclear. The CDR3 covers 11 residues. V gave up 3 bases and J gave up 7 bases, with 6 bases separating them. From germline, CDR1 is SQVTM and CDR2 ANQGSEA.

Comments on this clonotype: One end of the junction varies from germline; a read error may be responsible. The chain carries TRBV5-1 and TRBJ2-2; D may be TRBD1 (6 bases). Germline CDR1 SGHRS, CDR2 YFSETQ. This CDR3 has 17 residues. The CDR3 loop is CASSIPQGRSDTGELFF. CDR3 sequence (DNA): TGTGCCAGCAGCATTCCTCAGGGGCGGAGTGACACCGGGGAGCTGTTTTTT. Drawing the rest from reference TRBV5-1 and TRBJ2-2, the complete variable domain is KAGVTQTPRYLIKTRGQQVTLSCSPISGHRSVSWYQQTPGQGLQFLFEYFSETQRNKGNFPGRFSGRQFSNSRSEMNVSTLELGDSALYLCASSIPQGRSDTGELFFGEGSRLTVL.

This clonotype occurred many times. The V call is TRBV20-1, the J call TRBJ2-1; unclear D gene. Germline V gene data show CDR1 as DFQATT and CDR2 as SNEGSKA (reference sequence). Trimming took 3 bases from V and 6 from J, leaving 12 bases between them. The length of the CDR3 is 13 residues. DNA for the CDR3: TGCAGTGCTAGGGCCACCAACCTCAATGAGCAGTTCTTC. Protein sequence: CSARATNLNEQFF.

This clonotype has ten or more counts. The chain carries TRBV28 and TRBJ1-5; no firm D call. Germline assignment: CDR1 MDHEN and CDR2 SYDVKM. This CDR3 has 12 amino acids. Trimming left V 6 bases short and J 1 base short, with 4 bases between. This chain's CDR3 is CASRSSNQPQHF. In DNA form, the CDR3 reads TGTGCCAGCAGGTCGAGCAATCAGCCCCAGCATTTT.

This sequence joins TRBV19 and TRBJ2-1, with TRBD2 as a possible D gene (6 bases). The CDR3 sequence is 14 residues long. V lost 1 base and J lost 8, with 12 bases in between. Per the germline V gene, CDR1 is LNHDA and CDR2 is SQIVND (reference sequence). CDR3 sequence: CASSIGGAIHEQFF. CDR3 DNA sequence: TGTGCCAGTAGTATAGGCGGGGCTATCCATGAGCAGTTCTTC.

Many counts were recorded for this clonotype. The chain carries TRBV2 and TRBJ2-5; possible D gene TRBD2, 6 bases. The germline V gene has CDR1 SNHLY and CDR2 FYNNEI. The CDR3 length is 11 residues. Trimming removed 5 bases at V and 5 bases at J, with 6 bases between. The CDR3 loop is CASSSGETQYF. Written as DNA, the CDR3 is TGTGCCAGCAGTAGCGGGGAGACCCAGTACTTC.

This clonotype was recorded at least ten times. The chain carries TRBV3-1 and TRBJ1-1, with a weak D call TRBD1 (5 bases). The V gene lost 2 bases and the J gene lost 8 bases, with 9 bases spanning the gap. The CDR3 is made up of 12 amino acids. CDR1 is LGHDT, CDR2 YNNKEL, per germline (reference sequence). The CDR3 DNA sequence: TGTGCCAGCAGCCAAAGGGGAGTCGAAGCTTTCTTT. Its protein is CASSQRGVEAFF. Filled out from reference TRBV3-1 and TRBJ1-1, the complete variable domain reads DTAVSQTPKYLVTQMGNDKSIKCEQNLGHDTMYWYKQDSKKFLKIMFSYNNKELIINETVPNRFSPKSPDKAHLNLHINSLELGDSAVYFCASSQRGVEAFFGQGTRLTVV.

This clonotype has only a few counts. This chain links TRBV3-1 with TRBJ1-3; the match to TRBD1 covers 7 bases. The CDR3 covers 14 residues. Germline values: CDR1 LGHDT, CDR2 YNNKEL (reference sequence). Trimming took 7 bases from V and 2 from J; bases not matched to a gene: 5. The CDR3 region is CASKKTGAGNTIYF. CDR3 in DNA: TGTGCCAGCAAAAAAACAGGGGCTGGAAACACCATATATTTT.

This clonotype was detected many times. The rearrangement joins TRBV5-6 to TRBJ2-7; D not certain. Germline V gene data show CDR1 as SGHDT and CDR2 as YYEEEE. The CDR3 extends over 14 amino acids. V lost 6 bases and J lost 3, with 16 bases in between. CDR3 bases: TGTGCCAGCACCACCGCCTCGATAAACTACGAGCAGTACTTC. The encoded protein is CASTTASINYEQYF. The full variable domain, in which reference TRBV5-6 and TRBJ2-7 provide the parts outside the CDR3, is DAGVTQSPTHLIKTRGQQVTLRCSPKSGHDTVSWYQQALGQGPQFIFQYYEEEERQRGNFPDRFSGHQFPNYSSELNVNALLLGDSALYLCASTTASINYEQYFGPGTRLTVT.

This clonotype was seen more than once but under ten times. One base away lies a much larger clone, so this may be a sequencing read error. The gene calls are TRBV27 and TRBJ1-2; 7 bases match TRBD1. From germline, CDR1 is MNHEY and CDR2 SMNVEV (reference sequence). The V segment lost 5 bases and the J segment 6 bases; nucleotides outside the gene matches: 9. The length of the CDR3 is 14 residues. CDR3 residues: CASSLIPTGNGYTF. The CDR3 nucleotides read TGTGCCAGCAGTCTTATCCCGACAGGGAATGGCTACACCTTC.

This clonotype was recorded many times. This sequence joins TRBV2 and TRBJ1-2; no clear D. From germline, CDR1 is SNHLY and CDR2 FYNNEI. Trimming stripped 7 bases from V and 0 bases from J, with 6 bases between. The CDR3 is 12 amino acids. In DNA form, the CDR3 reads TGTGCCAGCACCACAGCTAACTATGGCTACACCTTC. Its protein is CASTTANYGYTF.

This clonotype was found once. The V gene is TRBV27, the J gene TRBJ2-7; 8 nucleotides match TRBD2. Germline V gene data show CDR1 as MNHEY and CDR2 as SMNVEV (reference sequence). The V gene end was trimmed by 9 bases and the J gene end by 2 bases; junction bases not matched to a gene: 9. The CDR3 runs to 14 residues. The chain's CDR3 is CASMEVGLAYEQYF. The CDR3 DNA follows: TGTGCCAGTATGGAAGTGGGACTAGCCTACGAGCAGTACTTC.

This clonotype has more than one count but fewer than ten. V usage is TRBV30 and J usage is TRBJ2-1, with 8 bases identical to TRBD1. This CDR3 is 16 amino acids long. The ends lost 5 bases at V and 7 bases at J; junction bases unmatched: 16. CDR1 and CDR2 (germline): GTSNPN, SVGIG (reference sequence). CDR3 sequence: CAWGEGAGTGMNEQFF. The DNA of the CDR3 is TGTGCCTGGGGAGAGGGGGCCGGGACAGGTATGAATGAGCAGTTCTTC.

This clonotype showed up many times. The rearrangement links TRBV20-1 to TRBJ2-5, with D unresolved. This CDR3 is built from 12 residues. Germline-derived CDR1 and CDR2 are DFQATT and SNEGSKA (reference sequence). The V end was cut by 0 bases, the J end by 7 bases, with 9 bases between. The CDR3 nucleotides are TGCAGTGCTAGAGATTGGGAAGGGACCCAGTACTTC. The encoded protein is CSARDWEGTQYF.

The V call is TRBV10-3, the J call TRBJ1-5; D not certain. Looked up from germline, CDR1 is ENHRY and CDR2 is SYGVKD. The CDR3 has 13 amino acids. Trimming shortened V by 3 bases and J by 6 bases, and 9 bases separated the two germline ends. The CDR3 sequence: CAISDQNVQPQHF. The CDR3 region has the DNA TGTGCCATCAGTGACCAGAATGTTCAGCCCCAGCATTTT.

In its sample, this clonotype was seen a few times. Because the CDR3 is missing its conserved closing phenylalanine or tryptophan, this is likely a read error. The J gene is TRBJ2-1, the V gene TRBV28; D may match TRBD1 or TRBD2 (5 bases each). This CDR3 is 14 amino acids long. Germline V gene lookup returns CDR1 MDHEN and CDR2 SYDVKM. Trimming removed 6 bases at V and 5 bases at J, with 14 bases between. The CDR3 here is CASRVGTYDNEQFL. The CDR3 DNA is TGTGCCAGCAGAGTCGGGACCTACGACAATGAGCAGTTCCTC.

This clonotype was seen at least ten times. The chain combines TRBV27 with TRBJ1-6; the D is unclear. The germline V gene has CDR1 MNHEY and CDR2 SMNVEV (reference sequence). Trimming left V 9 bases short and J 2 bases short, with 8 bases between. There are 13 residues in the CDR3. The CDR3 nucleotides read TGTGCCAGTCGTATTACCTATAATTCACCCCTCCACTTT. Protein product: CASRITYNSPLHF.

The V and J genes are TRBV2 and TRBJ2-1; TRBD1 might be the D (6 bases). Trimming removed 3 bases at V and 0 bases at J, with 12 bases between. The CDR3 sequence is 16 residues long. Germline V gives CDR1 SNHLY, CDR2 FYNNEI. The CDR3 region has the DNA TGTGCCAGCAGTGATGTAAGGACAGACTCCTACAATGAGCAGTTCTTC. This translates into CASSDVRTDSYNEQFF.

The chain links TRBV19 to TRBJ2-1, with a weak D call TRBD2 (6 bases). The germline V gene encodes CDR1 LNHDA and CDR2 SQIVND (reference sequence). The ends were cut back, 3 bases at V and 2 bases at J, with 11 bases in the middle. The CDR3 is made up of 15 amino acids. CDR3 sequence reads: CASSMYSGTYNEQFF. DNA of the CDR3: TGTGCCAGTAGTATGTATAGCGGAACCTACAATGAGCAGTTCTTC.

This clonotype was recorded many times. The chain has TRBV2 and TRBJ2-5; TRBD2 agrees at 14 bases. Germline trimming cut 8 bases from V and 3 bases from J; bases unmatched to any gene: 8. There are 16 residues in the CDR3. In germline, CDR1 is SNHLY, CDR2 FYNNEI. CDR3 sequence reads: CASLRTGLAGEETQYF. DNA for the CDR3: TGTGCCAGCTTAAGAACGGGACTAGCGGGAGAAGAGACCCAGTACTTC. Combining the CDR3 with reference TRBV2 and TRBJ2-5 gives the whole variable domain EPEVTQTPSHQVTQMGQEVILRCVPISNHLYFYWYRQILGQKVEFLVSFYNNEISEKSEIFDDQFSVERPDGSNFTLKIRSTKLEDSAMYFCASLRTGLAGEETQYFGPGTRLLVL.

This clonotype came up many times. CDR3 loop: CASSSSGEKLFF. The CDR3 DNA reads TGTGCCAGCAGTTCGAGTGGCGAAAAACTGTTTTTT. This chain joins TRBV2 and TRBJ1-4; D ambiguous. Germline CDR1 is SNHLY and CDR2 is FYNNEI. With 5 bases removed from V and 8 bases from J, the gap between germline ends came to 9 bases. CDR3 size: 12 residues.